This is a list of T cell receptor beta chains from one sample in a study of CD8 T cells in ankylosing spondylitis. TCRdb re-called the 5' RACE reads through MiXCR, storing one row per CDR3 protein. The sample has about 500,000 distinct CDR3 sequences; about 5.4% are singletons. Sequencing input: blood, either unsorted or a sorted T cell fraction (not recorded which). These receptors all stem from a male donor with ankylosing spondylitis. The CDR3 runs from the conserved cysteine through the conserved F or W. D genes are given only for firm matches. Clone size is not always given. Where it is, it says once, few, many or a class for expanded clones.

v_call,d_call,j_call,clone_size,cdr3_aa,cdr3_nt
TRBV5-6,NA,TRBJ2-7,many,CASSLAQGIGDEQYF,TGTGCCAGCAGCTTGGCCCAGGGTATCGGTGACGAGCAGTACTTC
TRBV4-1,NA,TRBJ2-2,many,CASSQATLARTGELFF,TGCGCCAGCAGCCAAGCTACCCTAGCGCGGACCGGGGAGCTGTTTTTT
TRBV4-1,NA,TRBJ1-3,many,CASSQDLNRAAGNTIYF,TGCGCCAGCAGCCAAGATCTAAACAGGGCCGCTGGAAACACCATATATTTT
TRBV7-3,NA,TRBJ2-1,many,CASSLTGGAHNEQFF,TGTGCCAGCAGCTTAACTGGGGGCGCCCACAATGAGCAGTTCTTC
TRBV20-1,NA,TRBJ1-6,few,CSAAPPLQGYNSPLHF,TGCAGTGCAGCCCCCCCACTACAGGGTTATAATTCACCCCTCCACTTT
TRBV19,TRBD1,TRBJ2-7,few,CASSTTGQGRYEQYF,TGTGCCAGTAGTACAACTGGACAGGGTCGGTACGAGCAGTACTTC
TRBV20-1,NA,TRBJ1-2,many,CSAPPRGASNYGYTF,TGCAGTGCTCCCCCGAGGGGGGCTTCTAACTATGGCTACACCTTC
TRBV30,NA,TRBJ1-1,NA,CAYGRRAEAFF,TGTGCCTACGGACGACGCGCTGAAGCTTTCTTT
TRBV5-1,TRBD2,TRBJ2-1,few,CASSLGSGGAGEQFF,TGCGCCAGCAGCTTGGGGAGCGGGGGGGCCGGTGAGCAGTTCTTC
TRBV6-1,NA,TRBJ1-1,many,CASSPPLGNTEAFF,TGTGCCAGCAGCCCCCCGCTCGGGAACACTGAAGCTTTCTTT
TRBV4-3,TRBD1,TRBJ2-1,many,CASSRAAEQGNEQFF,TGCGCCAGCAGCCGAGCAGCCGAACAGGGGAATGAGCAGTTCTTC
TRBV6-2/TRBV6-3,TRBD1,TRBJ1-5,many,CASSPRTGAQHF,TGTGCCAGCAGTCCGCGGACAGGAGCCCAGCATTTT
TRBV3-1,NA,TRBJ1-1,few,CASSQADGRGAFF,TGTGCCAGCAGCCAGGCGGACGGGAGGGGAGCTTTCTTT
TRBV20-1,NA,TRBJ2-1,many,CSASPRVPFRNEQFF,TGCAGTGCTAGCCCGAGGGTCCCATTTAGAAATGAGCAGTTCTTC
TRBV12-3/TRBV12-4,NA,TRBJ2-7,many,CASSLRRGPYEQYF,TGTGCCAGCAGTTTGAGGAGGGGACCCTACGAGCAGTACTTC
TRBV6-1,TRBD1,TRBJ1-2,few,CASNRDRRGTYGYTF,TGTGCCAGCAACCGGGACAGGAGGGGAACCTATGGCTACACCTTC
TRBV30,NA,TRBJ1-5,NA,CAWSVQSNQPQHF,TGTGCCTGGAGTGTACAGAGCAATCAGCCCCAGCATTTT
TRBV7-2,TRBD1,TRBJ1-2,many,CASSLTGRVNYGYTF,TGTGCCAGCAGCCTGACAGGGAGGGTTAACTATGGCTACACCTTC
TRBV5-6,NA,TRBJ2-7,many,CASSTEGQTYEQYF,TGTGCCAGCAGCACGGAAGGACAGACCTACGAGCAGTACTTC
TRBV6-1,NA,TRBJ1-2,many,CATAREGIYGYTF,TGTGCCACCGCCCGAGAGGGGATCTATGGCTACACCTTC
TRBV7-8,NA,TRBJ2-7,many,CASSIQDHPYEQYF,TGTGCCAGCAGCATACAAGATCACCCTTACGAGCAGTACTTC
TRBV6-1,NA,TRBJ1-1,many,CASSEMSGNTEAFF,TGTGCCAGCAGCGAGATGTCGGGGAACACTGAAGCTTTCTTT
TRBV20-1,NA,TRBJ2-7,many,CSARDMSSELANYEQYF,TGCAGTGCTAGAGATATGTCGTCGGAACTAGCTAACTACGAGCAGTACTTC
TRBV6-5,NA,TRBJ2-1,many,CASSYTSGNYNEQFF,TGTGCCAGCAGTTACACCTCCGGGAACTACAATGAGCAGTTCTTC
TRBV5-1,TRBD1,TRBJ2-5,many,CATSRDSQETQYF,TGCGCCACCTCCCGGGACAGTCAAGAGACCCAGTACTTC
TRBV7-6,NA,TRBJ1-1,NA,CASSRRGSEAFF,TGTGCCAGCAGCCGAAGGGGGTCTGAAGCTTTCTTT
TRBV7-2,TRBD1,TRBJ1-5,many,CASSQKTGGNQPQHF,TGTGCCAGCAGCCAAAAAACAGGGGGCAATCAGCCCCAGCATTTT
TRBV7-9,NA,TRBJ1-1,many,CASSLGHANTEAFF,TGTGCCAGCAGTCTTGGACACGCTAACACTGAAGCTTTCTTT
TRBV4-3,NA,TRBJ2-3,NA,CASSQQGGVDTQYF,TGCGCCAGCAGCCAACAGGGAGGTGTAGATACGCAGTATTTT
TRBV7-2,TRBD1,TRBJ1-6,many,CASSWRDRSLHF,TGTGCCAGCAGCTGGCGGGACAGGAGCCTCCACTTT
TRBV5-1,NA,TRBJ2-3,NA,CASSLKQSADTQYF,TGCGCCAGCAGCTTAAAGCAGTCGGCAGATACGCAGTATTTT
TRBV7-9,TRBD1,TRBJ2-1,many,CASSFGQGGNDEQFF,TGTGCCAGCAGTTTTGGACAGGGTGGGAACGATGAGCAGTTCTTC
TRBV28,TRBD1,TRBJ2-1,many,CASRPQGAVFHEQFF,TGTGCCAGCAGGCCCCAGGGGGCGGTGTTCCATGAGCAGTTCTTC
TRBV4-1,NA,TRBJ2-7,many,CASSQIGPVSYEQYF,TGCGCCAGCAGCCAGATCGGGCCCGTATCCTACGAGCAGTACTTC
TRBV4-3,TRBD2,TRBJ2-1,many,CASSQDSAGVYNEQFF,TGCGCCAGCAGCCAAGATTCAGCGGGAGTCTACAATGAGCAGTTCTTC
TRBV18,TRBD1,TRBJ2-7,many,CASSPVTGQDEQYF,TGTGCCAGCTCACCAGTGACAGGACAGGATGAGCAGTACTTC
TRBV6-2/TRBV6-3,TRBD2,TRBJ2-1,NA,CASSYRLAVSSYNEQFF,TGTGCCAGCAGTTACAGGCTAGCGGTGAGCTCCTACAATGAGCAGTTCTTC
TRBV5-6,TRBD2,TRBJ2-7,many,CASSWGLADVREQYF,TGTGCCAGCAGCTGGGGACTAGCGGACGTGAGGGAGCAGTACTTC
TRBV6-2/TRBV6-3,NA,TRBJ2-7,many,CASHGADGGGQYF,TGTGCCAGTCACGGCGCTGATGGTGGTGGGCAGTACTTC
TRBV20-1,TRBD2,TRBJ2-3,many,CSAKTFKQREGRPDTQYF,TGCAGTGCCAAAACATTCAAACAGCGGGAGGGACGTCCGGATACGCAGTATTTT
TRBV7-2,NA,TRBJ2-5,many,CASSFRQVEETQYF,TGTGCCAGCAGCTTTAGACAGGTCGAAGAGACCCAGTACTTC
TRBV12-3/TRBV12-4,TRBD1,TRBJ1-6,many,CASRTGTGYSPLHF,TGTGCCAGCAGGACCGGGACAGGGTATTCACCCCTCCACTTT
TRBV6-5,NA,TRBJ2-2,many,CASSYSGLTGELFF,TGTGCCAGCAGTTACTCAGGATTGACCGGGGAGCTGTTTTTT
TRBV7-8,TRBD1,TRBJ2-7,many,CASSTWTGRDYEQYF,TGTGCCAGCAGCACCTGGACAGGGAGAGACTACGAGCAGTACTTC
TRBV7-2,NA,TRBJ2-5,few,CASSLAEGGQTQYF,TGTGCCAGCAGCTTAGCCGAGGGTGGACAGACCCAGTACTTC